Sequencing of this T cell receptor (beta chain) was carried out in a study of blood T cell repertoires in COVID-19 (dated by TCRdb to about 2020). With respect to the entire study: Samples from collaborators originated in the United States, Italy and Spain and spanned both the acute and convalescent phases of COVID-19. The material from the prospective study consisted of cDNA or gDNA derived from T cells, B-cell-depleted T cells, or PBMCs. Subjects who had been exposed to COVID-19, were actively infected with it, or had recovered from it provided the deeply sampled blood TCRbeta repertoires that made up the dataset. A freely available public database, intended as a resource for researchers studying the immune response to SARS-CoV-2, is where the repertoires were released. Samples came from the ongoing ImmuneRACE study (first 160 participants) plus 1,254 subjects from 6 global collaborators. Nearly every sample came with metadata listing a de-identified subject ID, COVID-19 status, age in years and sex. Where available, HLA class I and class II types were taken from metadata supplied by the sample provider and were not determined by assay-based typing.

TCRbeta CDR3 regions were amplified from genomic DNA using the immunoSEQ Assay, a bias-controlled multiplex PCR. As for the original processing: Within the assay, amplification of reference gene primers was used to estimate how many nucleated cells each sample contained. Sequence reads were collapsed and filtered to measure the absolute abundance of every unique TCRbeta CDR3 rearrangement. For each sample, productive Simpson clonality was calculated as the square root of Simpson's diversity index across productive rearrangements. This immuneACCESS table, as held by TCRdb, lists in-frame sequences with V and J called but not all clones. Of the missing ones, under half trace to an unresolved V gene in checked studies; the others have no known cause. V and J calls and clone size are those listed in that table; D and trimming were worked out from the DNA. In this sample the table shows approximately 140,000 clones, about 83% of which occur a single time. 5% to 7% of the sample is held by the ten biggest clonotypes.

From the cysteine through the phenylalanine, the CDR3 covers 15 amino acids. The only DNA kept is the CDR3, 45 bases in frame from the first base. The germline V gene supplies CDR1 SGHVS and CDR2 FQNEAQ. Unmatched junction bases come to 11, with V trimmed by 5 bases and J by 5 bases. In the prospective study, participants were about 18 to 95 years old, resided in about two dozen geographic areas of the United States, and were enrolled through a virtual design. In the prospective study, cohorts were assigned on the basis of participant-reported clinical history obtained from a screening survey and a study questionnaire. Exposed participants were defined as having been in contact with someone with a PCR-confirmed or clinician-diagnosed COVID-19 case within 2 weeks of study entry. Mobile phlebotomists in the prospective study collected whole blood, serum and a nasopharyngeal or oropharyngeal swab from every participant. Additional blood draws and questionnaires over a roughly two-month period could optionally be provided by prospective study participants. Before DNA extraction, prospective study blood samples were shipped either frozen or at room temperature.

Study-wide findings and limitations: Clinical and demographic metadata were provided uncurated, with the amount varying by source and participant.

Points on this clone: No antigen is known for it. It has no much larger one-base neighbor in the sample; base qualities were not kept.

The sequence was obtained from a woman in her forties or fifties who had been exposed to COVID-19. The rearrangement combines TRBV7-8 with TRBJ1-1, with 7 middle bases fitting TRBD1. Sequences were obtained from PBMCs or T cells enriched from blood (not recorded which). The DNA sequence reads TGTGCCAGCAGCCCCATGCTGGACAGGTCTACTGAAGCTTTCTTT. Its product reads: CASSPMLDRSTEAFF.